This is a list of T cell receptor beta chains from one sample in a study of shared clonotypes between healthy human individuals. This table comes from immunoSEQ multiplex PCR, and its TCRdb copy is limited to in-frame clones, with some not included. The sample includes around 550,000 clones, around 96% seen only once; the top ten take 0.095% to 0.14%. Sequences were obtained from naive CD8+ T cells sorted from blood. Every receptor here comes from a woman aged 30 to 39 in good health. The CDR3 runs from the conserved cysteine through the conserved F or W. Fields, in order: J gene, V gene, D gene, clone size, CDR3 DNA, CDR3 protein. D genes are given only for firm matches. Clone sizes are given selectively: once, few, many, or a class where the clone is expanded.

TRBJ1-4	TRBV7-9	-	-	TGTGCCGGAAGGACAGATGGAGAAAAACTGTTTTTT	CAGRTDGEKLFF
TRBJ2-3	TRBV19	TRBD2	-	TGTGCCAGTAGTACCCTAGCGGGAGCAGATACGCAGTATTTT	CASSTLAGADTQYF
TRBJ2-2	TRBV15	-	-	TGTGCCACCAGCAGAGTTGGGGCCGCGGGCACCGGGGAGCTGTTTTTT	CATSRVGAAGTGELFF
TRBJ1-1	TRBV28	-	-	TGTGCCAGCAGTTTCATACACACTGAAGCTTTCTTT	CASSFIHTEAFF
TRBJ2-1	TRBV11-2	TRBD2	-	TGTGCCAGCAGCTTAACCACCGGGACTAGCGGGAGAAATGAGCAGTTCTTC	CASSLTTGTSGRNEQFF
TRBJ2-2	TRBV28	-	-	TGTGCCAGCAGTTTATCGGCTAGCGACGGGACCGGGGAGCTGTTTTTT	CASSLSASDGTGELFF
TRBJ1-5	TRBV7-8	TRBD1	-	TGTGCCAGCAGCCCCGTCGGGACAGAGAGCAATCAGCCCCAGCATTTT	CASSPVGTESNQPQHF
TRBJ1-5	TRBV14	-	once	TGTGCCAGCAGCCAAGATCGGGAGGGGTTGAGCAATCAGCCCCAGCATTTT	CASSQDREGLSNQPQHF
TRBJ1-2	TRBV5-1	-	-	TGCGCCAGCAGAACCGGTGTCCGGGGGTGGGGTGGCTACACCTTC	CASRTGVRGWGGYTF
TRBJ2-7	TRBV29-1	-	-	TGCAGCGTGACACAGCTAGCCTCCTACGAGCAGTACTTC	CSVTQLASYEQYF
TRBJ2-3	TRBV28	-	-	TGTGCCAGCAGTTCCGCAGATACGCAGTATTTT	CASSSADTQYF
TRBJ2-2	TRBV10-3	-	-	TGTGCCATCAGTGAGTCCAACACCGGGGAGCTGTTTTTT	CAISESNTGELFF
TRBJ2-3	TRBV7-9	-	-	TGTGCCAGCATGTCCGGCAGGCTGAATACGCAGTATTTT	CASMSGRLNTQYF
TRBJ1-5	TRBV28	-	-	TGTGCCAGCAGCTCCCGGGACTCCGGATATAGCAATCAGCCCCAGCATTTT	CASSSRDSGYSNQPQHF
TRBJ1-1	TRBV7-9	-	-	TGTGCCAGCAGCCTAGTCTGGGGGGCGAACACTGAAGCTTTCTTT	CASSLVWGANTEAFF
TRBJ2-7	TRBV27	TRBD1	-	TGTGCCAGCAGATCAAGACAGGGCTCCATTTCCTACGAGCAGTACTTC	CASRSRQGSISYEQYF
TRBJ1-4	TRBV2	-	-	TGTGCCAGCAGGGACAGATCAGCAACTAATGAAAAACTGTTTTTT	CASRDRSATNEKLFF
TRBJ1-2	TRBV28	-	once	TGTGCCAGCAGTTTACAGATTCTCTATGGCTACACCTTC	CASSLQILYGYTF
TRBJ1-1	TRBV6-5	-	-	TGTGCCAGTAGGGGGGGAAACACTGAAGCTTTCTTT	CASRGGNTEAFF
TRBJ2-1	TRBV27	TRBD1	-	TGTGCCAGCAGTTCCGGACAGGGGACATTTCTAGATGAGCAGTTCTTC	CASSSGQGTFLDEQFF
TRBJ2-3	TRBV13	-	-	TGTGCCAGCAGCTTAATACGCACAGATACGCAGTATTTT	CASSLIRTDTQYF
TRBJ2-7	TRBV4-1	TRBD2	-	TGCGCCAGCAGCCAAGATCGGTCGGGAGGTTCCTACGAGCAGTACTTC	CASSQDRSGGSYEQYF
TRBJ1-1	TRBV28	-	-	TGTGCCAGCAGTCTCCCATGGCGTTCGGGGCTGACTGAAGCTTTCTTT	CASSLPWRSGLTEAFF
TRBJ2-3	TRBV7-9	-	once	TGTGCCAGCAGCGGGACATCTAGCGAGGGTACAGATACGCAGTATTTT	CASSGTSSEGTDTQYF
TRBJ2-1	TRBV28	TRBD2	-	TGTGCCAGCAGCCGACTAGCGACGAACAATGAGCAGTTCTTC	CASSRLATNNEQFF
TRBJ2-1	TRBV27	TRBD2	-	TGTGCCAGCAGTCCATACCGGACTAGCGGGCAATCCTACAATGAGCAGTTCTTC	CASSPYRTSGQSYNEQFF
TRBJ1-1	TRBV27	-	-	TGTGCCAGCAGTTCCGGGGGGACTGAAGCTTTCTTT	CASSSGGTEAFF
TRBJ2-7	TRBV11-2	-	once	TGTGCCAGCAGCTTCGGGTCCGAGCAGTACTTC	CASSFGSEQYF
TRBJ2-7	TRBV5-1	TRBD2	-	TGCGCCAGCAGCTTCCTGGGGGGACTAGGGTTTATCTACGAGCAGTACTTC	CASSFLGGLGFIYEQYF